The 2 T cell receptor beta chains given below trace back to one sample, sequenced in a study of blood T cell repertoires in COVID-19. Sequencing was performed with immunoSEQ multiplex PCR; in TCRdb, only in-frame clones are kept and a portion is missing. The sample lists about 200,000 clones; about nine tenths were seen once. Specimen: PBMCs or T cells enriched from blood (not recorded which). These receptors came from a woman aged 25-40 years with acute COVID-19.

V is TRBV28 and J is TRBJ1-2, with D perhaps TRBD1 (6 bases). Germline assignment: CDR1 MDHEN and CDR2 SYDVKM. The CDR3 is made up of 16 amino acids. V dropped 6 bases and J dropped 3 bases, with 20 bases sitting between them. The CDR3 loop is CASSQTPDRNDYGYTF. CDR3 in DNA: TGTGCCAGCAGCCAAACCCCAGACAGGAATGACTATGGCTACACCTTC.

The chain uses TRBV3-1 (or the pseudogene TRBV3-2) and TRBJ1-5; 9 nucleotides agree with TRBD1. In germline, CDR1 is LGHDT, CDR2 YNNKEL (reference sequence). There are 15 residues in the CDR3. V dropped 5 bases and J dropped 3; count of bases not matched to a gene: 5. The CDR3 is CASSSRTGDNQPQHF. The CDR3 DNA reads as TGTGCCAGCAGCTCCCGGACAGGGGACAATCAGCCCCAGCATTTT.